A selection of T cell receptor beta chains follows, all from one sample in a study of blood T cells in healthy people across ages. In TCRdb, the 5' RACE reads were re-called with MiXCR into one record per CDR3 protein. This table holds 630,000 or so distinct CDR3 sequences, under 30% found once. The sequenced sample was blood. The source of these receptors is a woman over 75 in good health. CDR3s include the opening cysteine and the closing phenylalanine or tryptophan. A D gene is named only where the DNA matches it firmly. A row's size may be missing; if present it is once, few, many or a size class.

d_call: TRBD1
v_call: TRBV9
j_call: TRBJ2-4
clone_size: many
cdr3_nt: TGTGCCAGCAGCGTATCCGGGACAGGGAACATCCAAAACATTCAGTACTTC
cdr3_aa: CASSVSGTGNIQNIQYF

d_call: NA
v_call: TRBV5-1
j_call: TRBJ2-5
clone_size: many
cdr3_nt: TGCGCCAGCAGCCGAGAAGGCGGGGGCGGGGAGACCCAGTACTTC
cdr3_aa: CASSREGGGGETQYF

d_call: TRBD1
v_call: TRBV3-1
j_call: TRBJ1-1
clone_size: few
cdr3_nt: TGTGCCAGCAGCCAGTCAGGGGGCCTGAACACTGAAGCTTTCTTT
cdr3_aa: CASSQSGGLNTEAFF

d_call: NA
v_call: TRBV6-5
j_call: TRBJ2-3
clone_size: many
cdr3_nt: TGTGCCAGCGCTGTTTCCGCGAGCGCAGATACGCAGTATTTT
cdr3_aa: CASAVSASADTQYF

d_call: TRBD1
v_call: TRBV6-1
j_call: TRBJ1-3
clone_size: NA
cdr3_nt: TGTGCCAGCAGTCGACAGGGAAACTCTGGAAACACCATATATTTT
cdr3_aa: CASSRQGNSGNTIYF

d_call: NA
v_call: TRBV19
j_call: TRBJ1-5
clone_size: few
cdr3_nt: TGTGCCAGTAGTATAGATTTGGGGGGCGAGCCCCAGCATTTT
cdr3_aa: CASSIDLGGEPQHF

d_call: TRBD2
v_call: TRBV19
j_call: TRBJ2-1
clone_size: NA
cdr3_nt: TGTGCCAGTAGCCTAGCGGGGGGGCCGGACAATGAGCAGTTCTTC
cdr3_aa: CASSLAGGPDNEQFF

d_call: NA
v_call: TRBV29-1
j_call: TRBJ1-1
clone_size: NA
cdr3_nt: TGCAGCCTGGGGCTGGGGGCAATGGGTACTGAAGCTTTCTTT
cdr3_aa: CSLGLGAMGTEAFF

d_call: TRBD1
v_call: TRBV6-2/TRBV6-3
j_call: TRBJ1-5
clone_size: many
cdr3_nt: TGTGCCAGCGGGGGGACAGAAGCAAGGGGCAATCAGCCCCAGCATTTT
cdr3_aa: CASGGTEARGNQPQHF

d_call: TRBD2
v_call: TRBV20-1
j_call: TRBJ2-5
clone_size: many
cdr3_nt: TGCAGTGCTAGTATGAGCGGGGGGGTCCGGAGAGAGACCCAGTACTTC
cdr3_aa: CSASMSGGVRRETQYF

d_call: TRBD1
v_call: TRBV5-1
j_call: TRBJ2-7
clone_size: NA
cdr3_nt: TGCGCCAGCAGCTGGGGACAGGGGTTCTCCTACGAGCAGTACTTC
cdr3_aa: CASSWGQGFSYEQYF

d_call: NA
v_call: TRBV7-2
j_call: TRBJ2-4
clone_size: NA
cdr3_nt: TGTGCCAGCAGCCGCCCCGGTCGGGCCATTCAGTACTTC
cdr3_aa: CASSRPGRAIQYF

d_call: NA
v_call: TRBV5-1
j_call: TRBJ1-2
clone_size: NA
cdr3_nt: TGCGCCAGCAGCCCCGTTGAGGGCGCAGGTTCTAACTGTGGCTACACCTTC
cdr3_aa: CASSPVEGAGSNCGYTF

d_call: TRBD1
v_call: TRBV12-3/TRBV12-4
j_call: TRBJ1-1
clone_size: NA
cdr3_nt: TGTGCCAGCGGATTACAGGGGGCTGAAGCTTTCTTT
cdr3_aa: CASGLQGAEAFF

d_call: NA
v_call: TRBV6-2/TRBV6-3
j_call: TRBJ2-1
clone_size: NA
cdr3_nt: TGTGCCAGCACCCCGGTCATGGGCAGAGAGACCCAGTTCTTC
cdr3_aa: CASTPVMGRETQFF

d_call: NA
v_call: TRBV5-1
j_call: TRBJ2-1
clone_size: many
cdr3_nt: TGCGCCAGCAGCGCCGGGACACCGTCCTACAATGAGCAGTTCTTC
cdr3_aa: CASSAGTPSYNEQFF

d_call: TRBD1
v_call: TRBV11-2
j_call: TRBJ1-2
clone_size: many
cdr3_nt: TGTGCCAGCAGCCCGGGACAGGGAGGTTTTAACTATGGCTACACCTTC
cdr3_aa: CASSPGQGGFNYGYTF

d_call: TRBD2
v_call: TRBV19
j_call: TRBJ2-4
clone_size: NA
cdr3_nt: TGTGCCAGTAGGGGACTAGCGGGGGGAAATGAGCAGTACTTC
cdr3_aa: CASRGLAGGNEQYF

d_call: NA
v_call: TRBV6-5
j_call: TRBJ1-6
clone_size: many
cdr3_nt: TGTGCCAGCAGTTACCAGGGGAGAAGTAATTCACCCCTCCACTTT
cdr3_aa: CASSYQGRSNSPLHF

d_call: NA
v_call: TRBV28
j_call: TRBJ1-5
clone_size: few
cdr3_nt: TGTGCCGCATCAAGAACGGGGGCCGCCAATCAGCCCCAGCATTTT
cdr3_aa: CAASRTGAANQPQHF

d_call: NA
v_call: TRBV11-2
j_call: TRBJ1-3
clone_size: few
cdr3_nt: TGTGCCAGCAGCTGGGGCCGGGGGTCTGGAAACACCATATATTTT
cdr3_aa: CASSWGRGSGNTIYF

d_call: TRBD2
v_call: TRBV6-1
j_call: TRBJ2-3
clone_size: many
cdr3_nt: TGTGCCAGCAGTGAAGCAGGCGGGGGGTGGAATACGCAGTATTTT
cdr3_aa: CASSEAGGGWNTQYF

d_call: TRBD1
v_call: TRBV28
j_call: TRBJ1-2
clone_size: many
cdr3_nt: TGTGCCAGCAAGACCTGGACAGGGAGGGATTCTGGCTACACCTTC
cdr3_aa: CASKTWTGRDSGYTF

d_call: TRBD2
v_call: TRBV20-1
j_call: TRBJ2-5
clone_size: NA
cdr3_nt: TGCAGTGCTAGTCCAACTAGCGGGGGAGAGACCCAGTACTTC
cdr3_aa: CSASPTSGGETQYF

d_call: TRBD2
v_call: TRBV4-3
j_call: TRBJ2-2
clone_size: NA
cdr3_nt: TGCGCCAGCAGCCAATCGACTAGCGCGAACACCGGGGAGCTGTTTTTT
cdr3_aa: CASSQSTSANTGELFF

d_call: TRBD1
v_call: TRBV7-9
j_call: TRBJ2-7
clone_size: many
cdr3_nt: TGTGCCAGCAGCTCGACAGGGGGTCTCCCCTACGAGCAGTACTTC
cdr3_aa: CASSSTGGLPYEQYF

d_call: TRBD2
v_call: TRBV29-1
j_call: TRBJ2-3
clone_size: many
cdr3_nt: TGCAGCGTTCCGGGGGGGGGCACAGATACGCAGTATTTT
cdr3_aa: CSVPGGGTDTQYF

d_call: NA
v_call: TRBV11-2
j_call: TRBJ2-5
clone_size: many
cdr3_nt: TGTGCCAGCAGCTTCTCGACAGTCCAAGAGACCCAGTACTTC
cdr3_aa: CASSFSTVQETQYF

d_call: TRBD1
v_call: TRBV28
j_call: TRBJ2-7
clone_size: many
cdr3_nt: TGTGCCAGCAGTGCAGGGGGCGCCGGAGTAGGTCTCAGGGACGAGCAGTACTTC
cdr3_aa: CASSAGGAGVGLRDEQYF

d_call: NA
v_call: TRBV5-1
j_call: TRBJ2-7
clone_size: NA
cdr3_nt: TGCGCCAGCAGCTTGGTTTGGGGGACGAACGAGCAGTACTTC
cdr3_aa: CASSLVWGTNEQYF

d_call: TRBD1
v_call: TRBV18
j_call: TRBJ1-2
clone_size: NA
cdr3_nt: TGTGCCAGCTCACCACCGTTCGGGCAGGGGGCTAGCTATGGCTACACCTTC
cdr3_aa: CASSPPFGQGASYGYTF

d_call: TRBD1
v_call: TRBV6-6
j_call: TRBJ2-7
clone_size: NA
cdr3_nt: TGTGCCAGCAGCCTTGACAGGGGTCTTGTATACGAGCAGTACTTC
cdr3_aa: CASSLDRGLVYEQYF

d_call: NA
v_call: TRBV20-1
j_call: TRBJ1-2
clone_size: many
cdr3_nt: TGCAGTGCACTCACGACACAACTGGGGTATGGCTACACCTTC
cdr3_aa: CSALTTQLGYGYTF